Listed below are T cell receptor beta chains from one sample, sequenced in a study of low-dose radiotherapy and immunotherapy resistance in tumors. TCRdb reanalysed the reads using MiXCR and keeps one entry per CDR3 protein. This table has 50,000 or so distinct CDR3 sequences, around a third appearing once. Sequenced here: PBMCs, sampled after low-dose radiotherapy plus immunotherapy. Receptor source: a male donor with rectosigmoid adenocarcinoma. CDR3s include the opening cysteine and the closing phenylalanine or tryptophan. The order of the fields is J gene, D gene, V gene, clone size, CDR3 DNA, CDR3 protein. A D gene is named only where the DNA matches it firmly. Clone sizes are given selectively: once, few, many, or a class where the clone is expanded.

j_gene: TRBJ2-6
d_gene: .
v_gene: TRBV9
abundance: few
CDR3nt: TGTGCCAGCAGCGGGACGAGCTCTGGGGCCAACGTCCTGACTTTC
CDR3aa: CASSGTSSGANVLTF

j_gene: TRBJ2-1
d_gene: TRBD1
v_gene: TRBV28
abundance: many
CDR3nt: TGTGCCAGCAGTGTCTGGACAGGGGTCGGTCAGCAGTTCTTC
CDR3aa: CASSVWTGVGQQFF

j_gene: TRBJ2-7
d_gene: TRBD1
v_gene: TRBV11-3
abundance: .
CDR3nt: TGTGCCAGCAGTAAGGGGGACAGCTCCTACGAGCAGTACTTC
CDR3aa: CASSKGDSSYEQYF

j_gene: TRBJ2-7
d_gene: .
v_gene: TRBV28
abundance: .
CDR3nt: TGTGCCAGCTGTGGGAGCACCTACGAGCAGTACTTC
CDR3aa: CASCGSTYEQYF

j_gene: TRBJ2-1
d_gene: TRBD2
v_gene: TRBV7-2
abundance: many
CDR3nt: TGTGCCAGCAGCTCCGGACAGCTAGCGGGGAGGGAGCAGTTCTTC
CDR3aa: CASSSGQLAGREQFF

j_gene: TRBJ2-1
d_gene: .
v_gene: TRBV11-2
abundance: many
CDR3nt: TGTGCCAGCAGCTTACCCACGAAAGGACTCCTAGATGGCTACAATGAGCAGTTCTTC
CDR3aa: CASSLPTKGLLDGYNEQFF

j_gene: TRBJ2-3
d_gene: .
v_gene: TRBV4-3
abundance: many
CDR3nt: TGCGCCAGCAGCCAAGATGACGGCGGGGAGAGGGGCACAGATACGCAGTATTTT
CDR3aa: CASSQDDGGERGTDTQYF

j_gene: TRBJ1-6
d_gene: .
v_gene: TRBV28
abundance: many
CDR3nt: TGTGCCATCACAGATTATAATTCACCCCTCCACTTT
CDR3aa: CAITDYNSPLHF

j_gene: TRBJ1-2
d_gene: .
v_gene: TRBV28
abundance: .
CDR3nt: TGTGCCAGCAGTTTAGCTTACAACTATGGCTACACCTTC
CDR3aa: CASSLAYNYGYTF

j_gene: TRBJ2-1
d_gene: TRBD2
v_gene: TRBV7-2
abundance: many
CDR3nt: TGTGCCAGCAGTCCAACTAGCGGAGCCTACAATGAGCAGTTCTTC
CDR3aa: CASSPTSGAYNEQFF

j_gene: TRBJ2-5
d_gene: TRBD2
v_gene: TRBV7-6
abundance: .
CDR3nt: TGTGCCAGCAGCTTGACTAGCGGGAGTGGGCAAGAGACCCAGTACTTC
CDR3aa: CASSLTSGSGQETQYF

j_gene: TRBJ2-1
d_gene: .
v_gene: TRBV5-1
abundance: few
CDR3nt: TGCGCCAGCAGCTGGCGGGTCCGGGGGAGCTCCTACAATGAGCAGTTCTTC
CDR3aa: CASSWRVRGSSYNEQFF

j_gene: TRBJ1-1
d_gene: TRBD1
v_gene: TRBV2
abundance: .
CDR3nt: TGTGCCACTAGGACCCGACAGGGGGCCAACACTGAAGCTTTCTTT
CDR3aa: CATRTRQGANTEAFF

j_gene: TRBJ2-5
d_gene: .
v_gene: TRBV7-2
abundance: many
CDR3nt: TGTGCCAGCAGCCCCAAAAACAGGGAAATTCGGGAGACCCAGTACTTC
CDR3aa: CASSPKNREIRETQYF

j_gene: TRBJ2-7
d_gene: .
v_gene: TRBV5-5
abundance: many
CDR3nt: TGTGCCAGCAGCTGGGCCCAGTCAGGAAACTACGAGCAGTACTTC
CDR3aa: CASSWAQSGNYEQYF

j_gene: TRBJ2-3
d_gene: .
v_gene: TRBV21-1
abundance: .
CDR3nt: TGTGCCAGCACCAAAAGGCCGGGACAGTCCACAGATACGCAGTATTTT
CDR3aa: CASTKRPGQSTDTQYF

j_gene: TRBJ2-7
d_gene: TRBD1
v_gene: TRBV29-1
abundance: .
CDR3nt: TGCAGCGTTGAAGAACAGGGACAGGGGCCCTACGAGCAGTACTTC
CDR3aa: CSVEEQGQGPYEQYF

j_gene: TRBJ2-3
d_gene: TRBD1
v_gene: TRBV19
abundance: many
CDR3nt: TGTGCCAGTAGTATACGACAGGGGTTTAGCACAGATACGCAGTATTTT
CDR3aa: CASSIRQGFSTDTQYF

j_gene: TRBJ2-1
d_gene: .
v_gene: TRBV5-1
abundance: once
CDR3nt: TGCGCCAGCAGCCTTAGTGATTGGGAATACGAGCAGTTCTTC
CDR3aa: CASSLSDWEYEQFF

j_gene: TRBJ2-1
d_gene: .
v_gene: TRBV6-2/TRBV6-3
abundance: many
CDR3nt: TGTGCCACCTCAAGGGGGGGATACAATGAGCAGTTCTTC
CDR3aa: CATSRGGYNEQFF

j_gene: TRBJ1-1
d_gene: TRBD1
v_gene: TRBV6-6
abundance: many
CDR3nt: TGTGCCAGCACTCCCAGGGGGGGGTCGGGCACTGAAGCTTTCTTT
CDR3aa: CASTPRGGSGTEAFF

j_gene: TRBJ2-3
d_gene: .
v_gene: TRBV20-1
abundance: many
CDR3nt: TGCAGTGCTAGCCCCCCCCCAGGGGCGGGGGAAGAAGATACGCAGTATTTT
CDR3aa: CSASPPPGAGEEDTQYF

j_gene: TRBJ2-2
d_gene: .
v_gene: TRBV7-6
abundance: many
CDR3nt: TGTGCCAGCAGCCCCGGGACCATCACCGGGGAGCTGTTTTTT
CDR3aa: CASSPGTITGELFF

j_gene: TRBJ2-7
d_gene: TRBD2
v_gene: TRBV11-2
abundance: .
CDR3nt: TGTGCCAGCAGCTTAAGCAGCGGGGGGTTATACGAGCAGTACTTC
CDR3aa: CASSLSSGGLYEQYF

j_gene: TRBJ1-1
d_gene: .
v_gene: TRBV28
abundance: .
CDR3nt: TGTGCCAGCAGTTTGGGCGACACTGAAGCTTTCTTT
CDR3aa: CASSLGDTEAFF

j_gene: TRBJ2-7
d_gene: TRBD2
v_gene: TRBV7-9
abundance: few
CDR3nt: TGTGCCAGCAGTACGGGACTAGACTACGAGCAGTACTTC
CDR3aa: CASSTGLDYEQYF

j_gene: TRBJ2-3
d_gene: TRBD1
v_gene: TRBV7-2
abundance: many
CDR3nt: TGTGCCAGCAGCACGAGACAGGGTAGTTATGGAGATACGCAGTATTTT
CDR3aa: CASSTRQGSYGDTQYF

j_gene: TRBJ2-7
d_gene: .
v_gene: TRBV6-2/TRBV6-3
abundance: many
CDR3nt: TGTGCCAGCAATGTGCGAAGCAGCTCCTACGAGCAGTACTTC
CDR3aa: CASNVRSSSYEQYF

j_gene: TRBJ2-3
d_gene: .
v_gene: TRBV7-2
abundance: many
CDR3nt: TGTGCCAGCAGCTTAGCGCTGAATACGCAGTATTTT
CDR3aa: CASSLALNTQYF

j_gene: TRBJ1-2
d_gene: .
v_gene: TRBV28
abundance: hyperexpanded
CDR3nt: TGTGCCAGCAGTCCGCCGGGGAACCTCTATGGCTACACCTTC
CDR3aa: CASSPPGNLYGYTF

j_gene: TRBJ2-3
d_gene: TRBD1
v_gene: TRBV12-3/TRBV12-4
abundance: .
CDR3nt: TGTGCCAGCAGCCAGGGGGAACCCACAGATACGCAGTATTTT
CDR3aa: CASSQGEPTDTQYF